This entry lists 18 T cell receptor beta chains sequenced from one sample in a study of breast tumors, draining lymph nodes, adjacent tissues. From the multiplex PCR reads, TCRdb called clonotypes with MiXCR, one entry per CDR3 protein. The table shows roughly 80,000 distinct CDR3 sequences, with roughly 19% occurring only once. The lymph nodes were axillary draining lymph nodes from breast cancer patients. The sequenced sample consisted of axillary lymph node tissue. These receptors were obtained from a female donor with breast cancer. Some clones in this sample may be carry-over from other donors' samples.

This clonotype was detected only once. A clone one base away is much larger, so this may be a read error. The chain combines TRBV11-3 with TRBJ2-2; no clear D gene. Germline V lookup: CDR1 SGHNT, CDR2 YENEEA. V lost 0 bases and J lost 3, with 14 bases in between. This CDR3 spans 17 amino acids. The CDR3: CASSLDKWLVDTGELFF. The CDR3 DNA follows: TGTGCCAGCAGCTTAGATAAGTGGCTAGTGGACACCGGGGAGCTGTTTTTT.

The V gene is TRBV20-1, the J gene TRBJ1-1; D might be TRBD1 (6 bases). Germline-derived CDR1 and CDR2 are DFQATT and SNEGSKA (reference sequence). This CDR3 contains 18 residues. Trimming cost V 0 bases and J 4 bases, with 24 bases left between them. The CDR3 loop reads CSARDWGARLPVGTEAFF. DNA for the CDR3: TGCAGTGCTAGAGATTGGGGGGCGCGGCTCCCCGTAGGCACTGAAGCTTTCTTT.

This clonotype was picked up many times. This sequence joins TRBV2 and TRBJ2-2; 8 nucleotides align to TRBD2. V lost 2 bases and J lost 5; bases outside the gene matches: 4. The CDR3 has 15 residues. Per the germline V gene, CDR1 is SNHLY and CDR2 is FYNNEI. This chain's CDR3 is CASSERLAPTGELFF. The DNA for the CDR3 is TGTGCCAGCAGTGAACGACTAGCGCCTACCGGGGAGCTGTTTTTT.

Ten or more counts support this clonotype. The chain links TRBV5-1 to TRBJ1-5; tentatively, D is TRBD1 (5 bases). Germline CDR1 and CDR2: SGHRS and YFSETQ. This CDR3 is built from 16 residues. V lost 3 bases and J 6 bases, leaving 19 bases between the germline ends. In DNA form, the CDR3 reads TGCGCCAGCAGCTCGCTACCGGGACTTGGGTCTCAGCCCCAGCATTTT. It codes for CASSSLPGLGSQPQHF. The full variable domain, completed using reference TRBV5-1 and TRBJ1-5, is KAGVTQTPRYLIKTRGQQVTLSCSPISGHRSVSWYQQTPGQGLQFLFEYFSETQRNKGNFPGRFSGRQFSNSRSEMNVSTLELGDSALYLCASSSLPGLGSQPQHFGDGTRLSIL.

This clonotype was counted at least ten times. The rearrangement links TRBV6-1 to TRBJ2-3; 7 bases fit TRBD2. The germline gives CDR1 MNHNS, CDR2 SASEGT. V gave up 2 bases and J gave up 2 bases; unmatched junction bases: 4. This CDR3 spans 15 amino acids. CDR3 in amino acids: CASSELGGNTDTQYF. The DNA of the CDR3 is TGTGCCAGCAGTGAACTGGGGGGGAACACAGATACGCAGTATTTT.

This chain links TRBV12-3 or TRBV12-4 with TRBJ2-1; the D is unclear. The V end lost 8 bases, the J end lost 7 bases, and 15 bases lay between the germline ends. The CDR3 covers 13 residues. CDR3 residues: CASSPPARNEQFF. In DNA form, the CDR3 reads TGTGCCAGCTCACCACCGGCCCGTAATGAGCAGTTCTTC.

At least ten counts were recorded for this clonotype. CDR3 amino acids: CASSLAFGDRTYEQYF. CDR3 in DNA: TGCGCCAGCAGCTTGGCTTTCGGGGACAGGACCTACGAGCAGTACTTC. The rearrangement links TRBV5-1 to TRBJ2-7; 8 bases align to TRBD1. V shed 0 bases, J shed 2 bases, and the junction held 7 bases outside the gene matches. The CDR3 contains 16 residues. Germline-derived CDR1 and CDR2 are SGHRS and YFSETQ. Full variable domain (outside the CDR3, taken from reference TRBV5-1 and TRBJ2-7): KAGVTQTPRYLIKTRGQQVTLSCSPISGHRSVSWYQQTPGQGLQFLFEYFSETQRNKGNFPGRFSGRQFSNSRSEMNVSTLELGDSALYLCASSLAFGDRTYEQYFGPGTRLTVT.

Concerning this clonotype: This could be a read error, since a much larger clone is one nucleotide away. This chain connects TRBV14 to TRBJ2-5; possibly TRBD2 for D (6 bases). The CDR3 length is 13 residues. Germline V gene data show CDR1 as SGHDN and CDR2 as FVKESK. The germline V and J ends were trimmed by 4 bases and 7 bases, with 13 bases remaining between them. CDR3 bases: TGTGCCAGCAGCCCCCCGGGACTCGGGACCCAGTACTTC. As protein: CASSPPGLGTQYF.

Comment on this clonotype: A read error is possible here, since a much larger clone lies one base away. This chain uses TRBV12-3 or TRBV12-4 with TRBJ2-3, with D possibly TRBD1 on 6 matching bases. The V end lost 6 bases, the J end lost 5 bases, and 18 bases lay between the germline ends. The CDR3 length is 15 residues. The CDR3 is CASRRKGTQKDTQYF. CDR3 in DNA: TGTGCCAGCAGACGAAAAGGGACACAAAAAGATACGCAGTATTTT.

This clonotype was observed a few times. This chain joins TRBV6-2 or TRBV6-3 and TRBJ2-2; D ambiguous. This CDR3 has 13 amino acids. Germline V gene data show CDR1 as MNHEY and CDR2 as SVGEGT. Trimming removed 11 bases from V and 9 bases from J, with 19 bases in between. DNA for the CDR3: TGTGCCTCTAAGGCCTCTCTCTCCCGGGAGCTGTTTTTT. It specifies CASKASLSRELFF.

There are many counts of this clonotype. The rearrangement links TRBV20-1 to TRBJ1-3; 7 bases agree with TRBD1. Per the germline V gene, CDR1 is DFQATT and CDR2 is SNEGSKA (reference sequence). Unmatched junction bases numbered 12, after V lost 0 bases and J lost 1 base. CDR3 length: 18 residues. CDR3 loop: CSARDLSGQASSGNTIYF. As DNA, the CDR3 is TGCAGTGCTAGAGATCTATCTGGACAGGCTAGTTCTGGAAACACCATATATTTT.

This clonotype has at least ten counts. This chain connects TRBV2 to TRBJ1-4, with a possible D match to TRBD1 (6 bases). The V gene's germline CDR1 is SNHLY and CDR2 FYNNEI. V dropped 8 bases and J dropped 8 bases, with 15 bases sitting between them. The CDR3 is 13 amino acids. CDR3 loop: CASLIDRKEKLFF. The DNA for the CDR3 is TGTGCCAGCCTAATCGACAGGAAAGAAAAACTGTTTTTT. Supplemented by reference TRBV2 and TRBJ1-4, the full variable domain reads EPEVTQTPSHQVTQMGQEVILRCVPISNHLYFYWYRQILGQKVEFLVSFYNNEISEKSEIFDDQFSVERPDGSNFTLKIRSTKLEDSAMYFCASLIDRKEKLFFGSGTQLSVL.

This clonotype was seen ten or more times. The chain is built from TRBV7-8 and TRBJ1-5; weak D call: TRBD1 (5 bases). CDR1 is SGHVS and CDR2 is FQNEAQ in the germline V gene. CDR3 size: 15 residues. V was cut by 1 base and J by 3 bases, with 10 bases left in between. The CDR3 nucleotides are TGTGCCAGCAGCTTAGGTAGGGGTTTCAATCAGCCCCAGCATTTT. It translates to CASSLGRGFNQPQHF.

V is TRBV7-2 and J is TRBJ1-2; D may be TRBD1 (5 bases). V lost 2 bases to trimming and J lost 6 bases, with 13 bases between them. The CDR3 runs 14 residues. Looked up from germline, CDR1 is SGHTA and CDR2 is FQGNSA. CDR3 protein: CASSLFTGGDGYTF. CDR3 nucleotides: TGTGCCAGCAGCTTATTTACGGGGGGGGATGGCTACACCTTC.

The sample holds many counts of this clonotype. The J gene is TRBJ2-1, the V gene TRBV19, with 13 positions matching TRBD2. This CDR3 is 16 amino acids long. Germline assignment: CDR1 LNHDA and CDR2 SQIVND (reference sequence). The V segment lost 5 bases and the J segment 4 bases; nucleotides outside the gene matches: 5. The CDR3 DNA sequence: TGTGCCAGTAGTCGCTTACTAGCGGGAGGGTACAATGAGCAGTTCTTC. Translating it yields CASSRLLAGGYNEQFF. Full variable domain (outside the CDR3, taken from reference TRBV19 and TRBJ2-1): DGGITQSPKYLFRKEGQNVTLSCEQNLNHDAMYWYRQDPGQGLRLIYYSQIVNDFQKGDIAEGYSVSREKKESFPLTVTSAQKNPTAFYLCASSRLLAGGYNEQFFGPGTRLTVL.

This clonotype was counted many times. The V and J genes are TRBV6-6 and TRBJ1-3; D gene ambiguous. The CDR3 covers 13 residues. Trimming cost V 4 bases and J 4 bases, with 8 bases left between them. Per the germline V gene, CDR1 is MNHNY and CDR2 is SVGAGI (reference sequence). As DNA, the CDR3 is TGTGCCAGCAGTTTAAAGGCCGGAAACACCATATATTTT. Its translation: CASSLKAGNTIYF.

This clonotype was detected ten times or more. The chain recombines TRBV7-3 with TRBJ2-3; unclear D gene. The CDR3 loop spans 13 amino acids. The germline V gene encodes CDR1 SGHTA and CDR2 FQGTGA. Trimming took off 5 bases at V and 6 bases at J, with 12 bases between the two ends. The DNA of the CDR3 is TGTGCCAGCAGCAGAACAAAAGAGGATACGCAGTATTTT. Translation: CASSRTKEDTQYF.

The chain recombines TRBV5-4 with TRBJ1-2, with no clear D. Per germline, CDR1 SGHNT and CDR2 YYREEE (reference sequence). The V gene lost 0 bases and the J gene lost 4 bases, with 7 bases spanning the gap. CDR3 length: 13 amino acids. CDR3 nucleotides: TGTGCCAGCAGCTTGGACGGCCCCTATGGCTACACCTTC. Its protein is CASSLDGPYGYTF.